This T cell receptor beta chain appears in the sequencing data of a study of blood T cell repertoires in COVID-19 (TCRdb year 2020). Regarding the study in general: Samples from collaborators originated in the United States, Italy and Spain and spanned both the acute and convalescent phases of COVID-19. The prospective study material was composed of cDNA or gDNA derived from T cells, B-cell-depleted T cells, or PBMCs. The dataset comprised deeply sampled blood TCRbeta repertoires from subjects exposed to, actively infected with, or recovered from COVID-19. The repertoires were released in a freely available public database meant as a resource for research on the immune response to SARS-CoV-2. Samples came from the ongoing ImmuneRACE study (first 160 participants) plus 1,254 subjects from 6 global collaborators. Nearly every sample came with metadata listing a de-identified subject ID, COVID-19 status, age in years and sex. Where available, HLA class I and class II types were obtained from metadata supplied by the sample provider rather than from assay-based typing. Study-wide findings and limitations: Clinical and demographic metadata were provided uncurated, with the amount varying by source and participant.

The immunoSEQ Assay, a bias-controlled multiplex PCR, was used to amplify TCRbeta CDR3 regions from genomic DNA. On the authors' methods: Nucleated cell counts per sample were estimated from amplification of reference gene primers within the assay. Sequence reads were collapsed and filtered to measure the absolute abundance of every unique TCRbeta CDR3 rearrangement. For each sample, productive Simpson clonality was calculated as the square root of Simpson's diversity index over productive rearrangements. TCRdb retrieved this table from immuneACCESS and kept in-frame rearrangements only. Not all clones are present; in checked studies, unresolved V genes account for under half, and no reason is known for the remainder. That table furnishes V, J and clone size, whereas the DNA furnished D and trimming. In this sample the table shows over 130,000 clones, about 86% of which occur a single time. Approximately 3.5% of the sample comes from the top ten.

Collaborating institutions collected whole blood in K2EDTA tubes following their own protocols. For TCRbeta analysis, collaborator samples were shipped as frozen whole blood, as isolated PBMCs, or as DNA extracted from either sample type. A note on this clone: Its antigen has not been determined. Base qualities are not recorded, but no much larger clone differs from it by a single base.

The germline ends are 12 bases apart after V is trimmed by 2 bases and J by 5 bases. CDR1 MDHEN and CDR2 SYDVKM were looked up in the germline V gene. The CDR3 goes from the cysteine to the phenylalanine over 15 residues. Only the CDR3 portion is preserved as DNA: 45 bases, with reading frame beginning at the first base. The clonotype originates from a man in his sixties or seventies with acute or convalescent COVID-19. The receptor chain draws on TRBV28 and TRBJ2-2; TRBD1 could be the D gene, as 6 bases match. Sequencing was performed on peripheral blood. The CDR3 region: CASSLRTESTGELFF. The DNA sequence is TGTGCCAGCAGTTTAAGGACAGAGTCTACCGGGGAGCTGTTTTTT. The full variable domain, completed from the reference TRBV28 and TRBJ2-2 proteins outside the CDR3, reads DVKVTQSSRYLVKRTGEKVFLECVQDMDHENMFWYRQDPGLGLRLIYFSYDVKMKEKGDIPEGYSVSREKKERFSLILESASTNQTSMYLCASSLRTESTGELFFGEGSRLTVL.